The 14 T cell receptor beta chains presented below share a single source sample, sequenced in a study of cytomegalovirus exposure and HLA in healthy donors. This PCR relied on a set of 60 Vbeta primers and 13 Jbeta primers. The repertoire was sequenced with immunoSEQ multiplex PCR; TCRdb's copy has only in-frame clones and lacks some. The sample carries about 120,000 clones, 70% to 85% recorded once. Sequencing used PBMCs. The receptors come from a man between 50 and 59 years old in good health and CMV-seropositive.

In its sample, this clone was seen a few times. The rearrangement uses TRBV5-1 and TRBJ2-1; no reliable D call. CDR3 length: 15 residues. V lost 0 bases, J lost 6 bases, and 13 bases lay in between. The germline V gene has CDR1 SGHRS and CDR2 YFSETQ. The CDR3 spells CASSLDPNSPNEQFF. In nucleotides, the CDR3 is TGCGCCAGCAGCTTGGACCCCAACAGTCCCAATGAGCAGTTCTTC. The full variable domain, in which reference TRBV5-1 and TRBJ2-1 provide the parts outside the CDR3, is KAGVTQTPRYLIKTRGQQVTLSCSPISGHRSVSWYQQTPGQGLQFLFEYFSETQRNKGNFPGRFSGRQFSNSRSEMNVSTLELGDSALYLCASSLDPNSPNEQFFGPGTRLTVL.

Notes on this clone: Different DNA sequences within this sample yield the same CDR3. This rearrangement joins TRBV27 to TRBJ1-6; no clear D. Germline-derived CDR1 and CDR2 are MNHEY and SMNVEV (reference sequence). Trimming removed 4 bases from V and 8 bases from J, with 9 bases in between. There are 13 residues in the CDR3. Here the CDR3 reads CASSSYRHSPLHF. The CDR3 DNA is TGTGCCAGCAGTTCCTACAGACATTCACCCCTCCACTTT.

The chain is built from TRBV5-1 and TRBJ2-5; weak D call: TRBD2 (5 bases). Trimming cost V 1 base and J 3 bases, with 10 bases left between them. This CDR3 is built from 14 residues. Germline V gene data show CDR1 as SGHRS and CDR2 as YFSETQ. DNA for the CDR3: TGCGCCAGCAGCTTGAGAGGGAAAGAAGAGACCCAGTACTTC. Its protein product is CASSLRGKEETQYF.

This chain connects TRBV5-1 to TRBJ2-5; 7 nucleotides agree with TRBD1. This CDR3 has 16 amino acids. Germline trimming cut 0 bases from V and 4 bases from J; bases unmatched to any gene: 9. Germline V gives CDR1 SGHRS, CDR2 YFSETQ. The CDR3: CASSLARQGPAETQYF. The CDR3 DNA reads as TGCGCCAGCAGCTTGGCAAGACAGGGACCGGCAGAGACCCAGTACTTC.

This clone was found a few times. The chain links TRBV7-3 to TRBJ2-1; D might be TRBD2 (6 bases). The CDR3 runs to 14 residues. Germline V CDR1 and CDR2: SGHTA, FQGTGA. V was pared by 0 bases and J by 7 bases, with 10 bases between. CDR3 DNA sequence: TGTGCCAGCAGCTTAACCGGACTACCTAATGAGCAGTTCTTC. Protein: CASSLTGLPNEQFF.

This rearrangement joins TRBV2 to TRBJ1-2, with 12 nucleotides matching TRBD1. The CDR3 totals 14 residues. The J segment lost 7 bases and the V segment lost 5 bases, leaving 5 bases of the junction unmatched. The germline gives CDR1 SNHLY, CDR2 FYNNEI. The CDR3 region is CASSYGTGGAGYTF. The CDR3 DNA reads TGTGCCAGCAGTTACGGGACAGGGGGCGCTGGCTACACCTTC.

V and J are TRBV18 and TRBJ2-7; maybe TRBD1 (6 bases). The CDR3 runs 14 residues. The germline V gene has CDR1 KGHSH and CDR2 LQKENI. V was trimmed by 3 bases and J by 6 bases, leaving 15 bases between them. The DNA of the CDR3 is TGTGCCAGCTCACCCGCGCAGGGGTTCGGCGAGCAGTACTTC. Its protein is CASSPAQGFGEQYF.

The CDR3 DNA reads TGTGCCAGCAGTTACACGACAGGGGTATCGAGCGAGCAGTACTTC. This translates into CASSYTTGVSSEQYF. The rearrangement joins TRBV6-5 to TRBJ2-5; 8 nucleotides agree with TRBD1. The better agreement between TRBJ2-7 and the DNA end casts doubt on the J call. There are 15 residues in the CDR3. From germline, CDR1 is MNHEY and CDR2 SVGAGI.

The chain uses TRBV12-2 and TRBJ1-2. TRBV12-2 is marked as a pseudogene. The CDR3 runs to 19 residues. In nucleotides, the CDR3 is TGTGCAAGTCGCTTAGTAAGATCGGGGGGCCCCGAGGAATGGTATGGCTACACCTTC. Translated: CASRLVRSGGPEEWYGYTF.

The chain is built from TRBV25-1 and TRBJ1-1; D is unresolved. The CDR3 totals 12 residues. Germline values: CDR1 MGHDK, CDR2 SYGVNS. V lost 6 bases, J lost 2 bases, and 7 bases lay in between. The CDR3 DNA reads TGTGCCAGCAGGGAGTCCAACACTGAAGCTTTCTTT. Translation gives CASRESNTEAFF.

The CDR3 DNA sequence: TGTGCCAGCAGCGCTACCGAAAATTCACCCCTCCACTTT. This sequence encodes CASSATENSPLHF. This chain uses TRBV11-2 with TRBJ1-6; D is unclear. The CDR3 is 13 residues long. V was shortened by 5 bases and J by 7 bases, with 9 bases between the two germline ends. Germline V gene lookup returns CDR1 SGHAT and CDR2 FQNNGV. The whole variable domain, filled in from reference TRBV11-2 and TRBJ1-6, reads EAGVAQSPRYKIIEKRQSVAFWCNPISGHATLYWYQQILGQGPKLLIQFQNNGVVDDSQLPKDRFSAERLKGVDSTLKIQPAKLEDSAVYLCASSATENSPLHFGNGTRLTVT.

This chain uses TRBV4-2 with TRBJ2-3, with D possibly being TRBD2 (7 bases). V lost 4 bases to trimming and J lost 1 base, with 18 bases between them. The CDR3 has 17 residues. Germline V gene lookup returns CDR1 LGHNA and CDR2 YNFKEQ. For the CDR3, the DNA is TGTGCCAGCAGCCGGGGACAATCTGCGGGGGGCACAGATACGCAGTATTTT. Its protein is CASSRGQSAGGTDTQYF.

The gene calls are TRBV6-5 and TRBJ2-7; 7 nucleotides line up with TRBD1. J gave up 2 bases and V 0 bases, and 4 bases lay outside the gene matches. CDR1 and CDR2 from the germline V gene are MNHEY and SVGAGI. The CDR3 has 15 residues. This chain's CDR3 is CASSYSTGVPYEQYF. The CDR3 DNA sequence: TGTGCCAGCAGTTACTCTACAGGGGTACCCTACGAGCAGTACTTC.

The CDR3 loop reads CASSQAGGANTGELFF. In DNA form, the CDR3 reads TGCGCCAGCAGCCAAGCCGGAGGGGCGAACACCGGGGAGCTGTTTTTT. This chain uses TRBV5-1 with TRBJ2-2; a weak D match, TRBD2 (6 bases). The V and J ends lost 4 bases and 0 bases respectively, with 13 bases between them. This CDR3 region has 16 residues. Per germline, CDR1 SGHRS and CDR2 YFSETQ.